These 15 T cell receptor beta chains were all obtained from the same sample, sequenced in a study of OX40 agonist ivuxolimab in advanced cancers. The method behind the library was the immunoSEQ multiplex PCR assay. Entries here come from immuneACCESS through TCRdb and include only in-frame sequences with V and J called. Some clones fail to appear in such tables; in the studies checked, an unresolved V gene covers under half of the shortfall, and the cause of the remainder is unknown. This sample holds tens of thousands of clones; around 90% were observed only once. The ten top clones hold around 0.4% of the sample. The starting material was CD4+ or CD8+ T cells sorted from blood, obtained in a trial of the OX40 agonist ivuxolimab. The receptors shown here come from an adult with an advanced solid tumor such as melanoma, head and neck, liver or kidney cancer.

CDR3 amino acids: CASSLVGTGMNTEAFF. In DNA form, the CDR3 reads TGTGCCAGCAGTTTGGTCGGGACCGGCATGAACACTGAAGCTTTCTTT. V and J are TRBV27 and TRBJ1-1, with a possible D match to TRBD1 (5 bases). The germline V and J ends were trimmed by 3 bases and 0 bases, with 14 bases remaining between them. Per germline, CDR1 MNHEY and CDR2 SMNVEV (reference sequence). This CDR3 has 16 residues.

This chain links TRBV29-1 with TRBJ2-1; D is unresolved. Germline lookup yields CDR1 SQVTM and CDR2 ANQGSEA. The length of the CDR3 is 11 residues. Deletions cut 7 bases from V and 3 bases from J, with 7 bases between. CDR3 in amino acids: CSDRRYNEQFF. Here the CDR3 DNA reads TGCAGCGATAGGCGCTACAATGAGCAGTTCTTC.

The rearrangement uses TRBV28 and TRBJ2-2; 13 positions agree with TRBD2. V lost 5 bases to trimming and J lost 0 bases; unmatched junction nucleotides: 3. The CDR3 consists of 17 residues. Germline loops: CDR1 MDHEN, CDR2 SYDVKM. The CDR3 reads CASSTSGRGANTGELFF. The CDR3 bases are TGTGCCAGCAGTACTAGCGGGAGGGGCGCGAACACCGGGGAGCTGTTTTTT.

This clone was seen only once. The V and J genes are TRBV6-1 and TRBJ2-1, with a tentative D call TRBD1 (6 bases). Germline V lookup: CDR1 MNHNS, CDR2 SASEGT. CDR3 length equals 14 residues. V lost 5 bases and J 8 bases, leaving 16 bases between the germline ends. CDR3 residues: CASSPYGGRDEQFF. CDR3 DNA sequence: TGTGCCAGCAGTCCGTATGGGGGCCGCGATGAGCAGTTCTTC.

The chain recombines TRBV18 with TRBJ1-5; 8 bases line up with TRBD1. The CDR3 extends over 15 amino acids. Germline V lookup: CDR1 KGHSH, CDR2 LQKENI. Trimming cost V 3 bases and J 3 bases; bases outside gene matches: 4. The CDR3: CASSPATGVNQPQHF. CDR3 DNA sequence: TGTGCCAGCTCACCGGCGACAGGGGTCAATCAGCCCCAGCATTTT. The whole variable domain, remainder taken from reference TRBV18 and TRBJ1-5, is NAGVMQNPRHLVRRRGQEARLRCSPMKGHSHVYWYRQLPEEGLKFMVYLQKENIIDESGMPKERFSAEFPKEGPSILRIQQVVRGDSAAYFCASSPATGVNQPQHFGDGTRLSIL.

The chain employs TRBV5-1 and TRBJ1-2; D ambiguous. With 0 bases removed from V and 6 bases from J, the gap between germline ends came to 18 bases. CDR1 and CDR2 from the germline V gene are SGHRS and YFSETQ. This CDR3 spans 16 amino acids. The DNA of the CDR3 is TGCGCCAGCAGCTTGGGTCGGGGATTTGGGGAGGATGGCTACACCTTC. This gives the protein CASSLGRGFGEDGYTF.

This clone was observed once. The chain links TRBV7-2 to TRBJ2-7; 10 bases match TRBD2. Germline lookup yields CDR1 SGHTA and CDR2 FQGNSA. V shed 2 bases, J shed 10 bases, and the junction held 14 bases outside the gene matches. CDR3 length: 16 amino acids. CDR3 protein: CASSLSMVAGGQGQYF. The CDR3 DNA reads as TGTGCCAGCAGCTTAAGTATGGTAGCGGGAGGCCAGGGTCAGTACTTC.

This sequence joins TRBV5-6 and TRBJ2-7, with 13 nucleotides matching TRBD2. The CDR3 is 15 residues long. From germline, CDR1 is SGHDT and CDR2 YYEEEE. The junction had 5 bases not matched to a gene; V was cut back by 4 bases and J by 4 bases. The CDR3: CASSTTSGRYYEQYF. The CDR3 region has the DNA TGTGCCAGCAGCACGACTAGCGGGAGGTATTACGAGCAGTACTTC.

The chain uses TRBV5-8 and TRBJ1-5; D not certain. Trimming took off 0 bases at V and 4 bases at J, with 11 bases between the two ends. The CDR3 loop spans 15 amino acids. Germline values: CDR1 SGHTS, CDR2 YDEGEE. CDR3: CASSLERHANQPQHF. The DNA of the CDR3 is TGTGCCAGCAGCTTGGAGCGGCACGCTAATCAGCCCCAGCATTTT.

The chain joins TRBV7-2 to TRBJ1-3; 9 positions agree with TRBD1. The trim removed 3 bases at V and 4 bases at J, leaving 4 bases unmatched. The CDR3 has 15 amino acids. Germline V gene lookup returns CDR1 SGHTA and CDR2 FQGNSA. As DNA, the CDR3 is TGTGCCAGCAGCTTGGGACAGGGTAGAGGAAACACCATATATTTT. Amino acids: CASSLGQGRGNTIYF. Full variable domain (outside the CDR3, taken from reference TRBV7-2 and TRBJ1-3): GAGVSQSPSNKVTEKGKDVELRCDPISGHTALYWYRQSLGQGLEFLIYFQGNSAPDKSGLPSDRFSAERTGGSVSTLTIQRTQQEDSAVYLCASSLGQGRGNTIYFGEGSWLTVV.

V and J are TRBV5-1 and TRBJ2-1, with 10 bases fitting TRBD2. This CDR3 spans 15 amino acids. V shed 3 bases, J shed 3 bases, and the junction held 3 bases outside the gene matches. Germline V gives CDR1 SGHRS, CDR2 YFSETQ. Written as DNA, the CDR3 is TGCGCCAGCAGCTCCAGGACTAGCGGCTACAATGAGCAGTTCTTC. Protein: CASSSRTSGYNEQFF.

The V call is TRBV7-2, the J call TRBJ1-1, with 9 bases fitting TRBD1. The germline gives CDR1 SGHTA, CDR2 FQGNSA. This CDR3 has 15 residues. Trimming took 5 bases from V and 11 from J; bases not matched to a gene: 15. The chain's CDR3 is CASSLFATGGEEAFF. The CDR3 DNA reads TGTGCCAGCAGCCTATTCGCGACAGGGGGTGAAGAGGCTTTCTTT.

The chain uses TRBV5-4 and TRBJ2-7, with 7 bases lining up with TRBD1. This CDR3 region has 13 residues. CDR1 and CDR2 (germline): SGHNT, YYREEE (reference sequence). V was pared by 4 bases and J by 5 bases, with 6 bases of the junction left unmatched. In nucleotides, the CDR3 is TGTGCCAGCAGCCCGCAGGGGGTCCACGAGCAGTACTTC. Encoded protein: CASSPQGVHEQYF. The whole variable domain, remainder taken from reference TRBV5-4 and TRBJ2-7, is ETGVTQSPTHLIKTRGQQVTLRCSSQSGHNTVSWYQQALGQGPQFIFQYYREEENGRGNFPPRFSGLQFPNYSSELNVNALELDDSALYLCASSPQGVHEQYFGPGTRLTVT.

This chain's CDR3 is CASSLGQGRSFAQYF. CDR3 sequence (DNA): TGCGCCAGCAGCTTGGGACAGGGAAGGAGCTTCGCGCAGTATTTT. The chain is built from TRBV5-1 and TRBJ2-3, with TRBD1 matching over 7 bases. Trimming took 0 bases from V and 10 from J; bases not matched to a gene: 11. Looked up from germline, CDR1 is SGHRS and CDR2 is YFSETQ. The CDR3 totals 15 residues.

The chain joins TRBV2 to TRBJ1-1; D gene uncertain. The CDR3 runs 16 residues. The V end lost 3 bases, the J end lost 0 bases, and 14 bases lay between the germline ends. CDR1 SNHLY and CDR2 FYNNEI come from the germline V gene. The CDR3 DNA sequence: TGTGCCAGCAGTGAGTTAGGGCCCCAAATGAACACTGAAGCTTTCTTT. Its translation: CASSELGPQMNTEAFF.